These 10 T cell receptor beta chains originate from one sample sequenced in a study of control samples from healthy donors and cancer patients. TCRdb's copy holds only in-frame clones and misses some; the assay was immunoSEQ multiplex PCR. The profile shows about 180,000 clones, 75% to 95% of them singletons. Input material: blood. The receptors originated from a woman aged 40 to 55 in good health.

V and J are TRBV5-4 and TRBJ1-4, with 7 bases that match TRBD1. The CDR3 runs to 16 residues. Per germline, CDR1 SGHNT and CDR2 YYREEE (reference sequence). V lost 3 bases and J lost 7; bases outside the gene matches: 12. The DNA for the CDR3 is TGTGCCAGCAGCTCCGGACAGGCGGGATTGAGTGAAAAACTGTTTTTT. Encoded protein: CASSSGQAGLSEKLFF.

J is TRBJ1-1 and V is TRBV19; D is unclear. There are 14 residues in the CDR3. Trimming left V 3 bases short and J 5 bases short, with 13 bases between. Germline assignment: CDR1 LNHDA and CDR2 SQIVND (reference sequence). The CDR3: CASSMYNIETEAFF. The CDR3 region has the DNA TGTGCCAGTAGTATGTATAACATTGAGACTGAAGCTTTCTTT.

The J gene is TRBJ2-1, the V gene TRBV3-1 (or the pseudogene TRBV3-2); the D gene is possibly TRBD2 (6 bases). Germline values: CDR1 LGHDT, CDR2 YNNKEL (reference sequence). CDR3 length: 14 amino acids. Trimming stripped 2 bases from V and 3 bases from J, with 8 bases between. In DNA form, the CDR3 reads TGTGCCAGCAGCCAATCCGGGGGCTACAATGAGCAGTTCTTC. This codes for CASSQSGGYNEQFF.

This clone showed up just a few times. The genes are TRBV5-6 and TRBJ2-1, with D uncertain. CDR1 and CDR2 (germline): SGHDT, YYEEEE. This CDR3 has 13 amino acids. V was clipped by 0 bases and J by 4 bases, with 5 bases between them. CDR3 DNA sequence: TGTGCCAGCAGCTTGGACACTTACAATGAGCAGTTCTTC. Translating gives CASSLDTYNEQFF. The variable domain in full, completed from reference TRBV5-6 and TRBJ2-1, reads DAGVTQSPTHLIKTRGQQVTLRCSPKSGHDTVSWYQQALGQGPQFIFQYYEEEERQRGNFPDRFSGHQFPNYSSELNVNALLLGDSALYLCASSLDTYNEQFFGPGTRLTVL.

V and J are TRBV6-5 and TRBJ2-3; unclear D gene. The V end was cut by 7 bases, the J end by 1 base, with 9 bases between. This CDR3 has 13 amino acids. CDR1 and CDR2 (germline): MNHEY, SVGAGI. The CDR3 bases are TGTGCCAGCAAGGCTGGGGGCACAGATACGCAGTATTTT. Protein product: CASKAGGTDTQYF.

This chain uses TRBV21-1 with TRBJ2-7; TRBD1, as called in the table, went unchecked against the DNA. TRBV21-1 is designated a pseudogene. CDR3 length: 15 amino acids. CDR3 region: CASSKLWQGAHEQYF. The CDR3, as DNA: TGTGCCAGCAGCAAACTCTGGCAGGGGGCTCACGAGCAGTACTTC.

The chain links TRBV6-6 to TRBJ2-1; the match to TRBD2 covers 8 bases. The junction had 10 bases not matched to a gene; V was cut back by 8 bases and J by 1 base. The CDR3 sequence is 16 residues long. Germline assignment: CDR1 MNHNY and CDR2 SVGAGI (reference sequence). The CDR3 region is CASQNGGAGSYNEQFF. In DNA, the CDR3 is TGTGCCAGCCAAAACGGGGGGGCCGGGTCCTACAATGAGCAGTTCTTC.

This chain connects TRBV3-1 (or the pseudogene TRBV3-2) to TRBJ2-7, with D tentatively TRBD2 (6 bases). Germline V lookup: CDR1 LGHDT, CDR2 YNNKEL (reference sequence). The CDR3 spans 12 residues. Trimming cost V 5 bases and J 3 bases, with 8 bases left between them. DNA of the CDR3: TGTGCCAGCAGCGTGGAGGGCTACGAGCAGTACTTC. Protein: CASSVEGYEQYF.

CDR3 sequence: CASSIQGQYQETQYF. For the CDR3, the DNA is TGCGCCAGCAGCATACAGGGTCAGTACCAAGAGACCCAGTACTTC. The chain carries TRBV5-1 and TRBJ2-5, with D tentatively TRBD1 (6 bases). Germline CDR1 and CDR2: SGHRS and YFSETQ. The V gene lost 4 bases and the J gene lost 0 bases, with 13 bases spanning the gap. This CDR3 contains 15 residues. The full variable domain, its missing parts supplied by reference TRBV5-1 and TRBJ2-5, is KAGVTQTPRYLIKTRGQQVTLSCSPISGHRSVSWYQQTPGQGLQFLFEYFSETQRNKGNFPGRFSGRQFSNSRSEMNVSTLELGDSALYLCASSIQGQYQETQYFGPGTRLLVL.

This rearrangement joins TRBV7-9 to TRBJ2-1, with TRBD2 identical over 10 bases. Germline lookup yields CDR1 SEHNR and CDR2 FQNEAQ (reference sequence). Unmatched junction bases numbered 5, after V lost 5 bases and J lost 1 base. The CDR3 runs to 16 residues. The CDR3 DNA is TGTGCCAGCAGCCCCTCTAGCGGGGGATCCTACAATGAGCAGTTCTTC. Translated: CASSPSSGGSYNEQFF. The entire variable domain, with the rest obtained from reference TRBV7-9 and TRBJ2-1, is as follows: DTGVSQNPRHKITKRGQNVTFRCDPISEHNRLYWYRQTLGQGPEFLTYFQNEAQLEKSRLLSDRFSAERPKGSFSTLEIQRTEQGDSAMYLCASSPSSGGSYNEQFFGPGTRLTVL.